In its sample, the clone carrying this TCR beta chain was seen a few times. Its antigen is not identified. The V gene's germline CDR1 is MDHEN and CDR2 SYDVKM. The length of the CDR3 is 15 residues. With 3 bases removed from V and 7 bases from J, the gap between germline ends came to 15 bases. About 540 ng RNA was reverse transcribed with alpha and beta constant-region primers. Separate chain-specific third strand synthesis with multiplexing indices produced the alpha and beta libraries. In TCRdb, the 5' RACE reads were re-called with MiXCR into one record per CDR3 protein. This table has 6,000 to 8,500 distinct CDR3 sequences, roughly 7.4% appearing once. The record originates from a study of HIV-infected patients and healthy controls. Study-wide findings and caveats: HIV-associated CDR3 frequencies dropped significantly during therapy; CMV-associated ones, mostly rising, changed nonsignificantly. CDR3 sharing between individuals was lower in HIV-infected patients than in healthy controls. MAIT alpha-chain CDR3s were frequent in healthy controls, depleted in HIV+.

The repertoire came from unfractionated whole blood and reflected all unsorted peripheral T cells. Donors were HIV-infected adults who had not yet started antiretroviral therapy but were about to begin. The TCR was taken from an adult with HIV infection. The sequencing here drew on blood, taken before antiretroviral therapy. V usage is TRBV28 and J usage is TRBJ1-4, with D maybe TRBD1 (6 bases). Here the CDR3 reads CASSLMGQGSEKLFF. The CDR3 bases are TGTGCCAGCAGTTTGATGGGGCAGGGGAGTGAAAAACTGTTTTTT. Variable domain in full (rest from reference TRBV28 and TRBJ1-4): DVKVTQSSRYLVKRTGEKVFLECVQDMDHENMFWYRQDPGLGLRLIYFSYDVKMKEKGDIPEGYSVSREKKERFSLILESASTNQTSMYLCASSLMGQGSEKLFFGSGTQLSVL.